This T cell receptor (beta chain) comes out of a study of cytomegalovirus exposure and HLA in healthy donors. 13 Jbeta primers and 60 Vbeta primers were used for the PCR. How the authors handled the data: Later work found about 80 million unique TCR beta chains, with about 10 million shared. Produced via immunoSEQ multiplex PCR; TCRdb's table is partial and in-frame only. For V, J and clone size, that table is used; D and trimming come from the DNA. The data hold some 200,000 clones, with over 65% observed a single time. The V gene's germline CDR1 is SGHRS and CDR2 YFSETQ. Trimming pared 0 bases from V and 2 bases from J, leaving 9 bases between. This CDR3 has 14 residues.

The chain employs TRBV5-1 and TRBJ2-7; D gene uncertain. Material for sequencing was PBMCs. The TCR comes from a boy between 2 and 10 years old in good health and CMV-seronegative. The CDR3 DNA reads as TGCGCCAGCAGCTTGGACCGAGCAACCTACGAGCAGTACTTC. It codes for CASSLDRATYEQYF.